Each of the 25 T cell receptor beta chains below was sequenced from the same sample in a study of cytomegalovirus exposure and HLA in healthy donors. PCR was performed using 60 Vbeta and 13 Jbeta primers. The table came from immunoSEQ multiplex PCR; TCRdb's copy has only in-frame clones and leaves some out. The data show 100,000 to 150,000 clones, 74% seen once. Sequencing used PBMCs. These receptors originate from a male donor in good health and CMV-seronegative.

The V gene is TRBV6-5, the J gene TRBJ2-1; D not resolved. Trimming shortened V by 5 bases and J by 0 bases, and 5 bases separated the two germline ends. This CDR3 comprises 13 residues. The germline CDR1 and CDR2 sequences are MNHEY and SVGAGI. The CDR3 DNA sequence: TGTGCCAGCAGTGGCTCCTCCTACAATGAGCAGTTCTTC. Translated, it gives CASSGSSYNEQFF.

The chain has TRBV12-5 and TRBJ2-3; possible D gene TRBD1, 7 bases. The germline gives CDR1 LGHNT, CDR2 FRNRAP. The length of the CDR3 is 15 residues. V was pared by 0 bases and J by 5 bases, with 12 bases between. The chain's CDR3 is CASGLVPGGKDTQYF. The DNA of the CDR3 is TGTGCTAGTGGTTTGGTACCAGGGGGGAAAGATACGCAGTATTTT.

The V call is TRBV9, the J call TRBJ2-1; D is perhaps TRBD1 (5 bases). CDR3 size: 14 residues. From germline, CDR1 is SGDLS and CDR2 YYNGEE. Trimming removed 0 bases from V and 4 bases from J, with 8 bases in between. This chain's CDR3 is CASSVGRDYNEQFF. CDR3 sequence (DNA): TGTGCCAGCAGCGTAGGCAGGGATTACAATGAGCAGTTCTTC.

This clone occurred a few times. V and J are TRBV18 and TRBJ2-3; TRBD1 might be the D (6 bases). Germline V lookup: CDR1 KGHSH, CDR2 LQKENI. The CDR3 consists of 14 residues. V lost 3 bases and J 6 bases, leaving 13 bases between the germline ends. For the CDR3, the DNA is TGTGCCAGCTCACCCGTCACAGGGTCGGATACGCAGTATTTT. Amino acids: CASSPVTGSDTQYF.

The V and J genes are TRBV28 and TRBJ1-5, with D unresolved. The CDR3 spans 15 residues. V was shortened by 4 bases and J by 2 bases, with 12 bases between the two germline ends. The germline CDR1 and CDR2 sequences are MDHEN and SYDVKM. Written as DNA, the CDR3 is TGTGCCAGCAGTTCCGCCGGGGAAGGCAATCAGCCCCAGCATTTT. Its protein is CASSSAGEGNQPQHF.

V and J are TRBV9 and TRBJ2-5, with 7 positions matching TRBD1. The germline V gene has CDR1 SGDLS and CDR2 YYNGEE. After removal of 0 bases from V and 1 base from J, the junction contained 3 bases not matched to a gene. CDR3 length: 15 amino acids. CDR3 sequence: CASSVGTGPQETQYF. In nucleotides, the CDR3 is TGTGCCAGCAGCGTAGGGACAGGACCCCAAGAGACCCAGTACTTC.

Only a few counts were recorded for this clone. The chain recombines TRBV6-5 with TRBJ1-4; TRBD1 aligns across 8 bases. This CDR3 is built from 13 residues. CDR1 and CDR2 from the germline V gene are MNHEY and SVGAGI. V gave up 6 bases and J gave up 8 bases; unmatched junction bases: 5. CDR3 residues: CASRRTGQEKLFF. The CDR3 nucleotides read TGTGCCAGCAGACGGACAGGGCAGGAAAAACTGTTTTTT.

V gene TRBV28 combines with J gene TRBJ2-7; D perhaps matches TRBD1 (6 bases). This CDR3 has 12 amino acids. Germline assignment: CDR1 MDHEN and CDR2 SYDVKM. Trimming removed 3 bases from V and 5 bases from J, with 8 bases in between. Here the CDR3 reads CASSFPGDEQYF. The CDR3 DNA reads TGTGCCAGCAGTTTCCCAGGGGACGAGCAGTACTTC.

The chain combines TRBV5-5 with TRBJ2-7; the D gene is possibly TRBD1 (5 bases). CDR1 and CDR2 (germline): SGHKS, YYEKEE (reference sequence). Trimming left V 1 base short and J 7 bases short, with 12 bases between. This CDR3 has 13 amino acids. CDR3 loop: CASSLYQGGEQYF. CDR3 coding DNA: TGTGCCAGCAGCTTGTATCAGGGTGGGGAGCAGTACTTC.

This chain connects TRBV6-6 to TRBJ1-1, with D possibly matching TRBD1 (5 bases). Looked up from germline, CDR1 is MNHNY and CDR2 is SVGAGI (reference sequence). V was pared by 0 bases and J by 5 bases, with 13 bases between. This CDR3 comprises 15 residues. CDR3 DNA: TGTGCCAGCAGTTACTCTCGGGGGACGGAGACTGAAGCTTTCTTT. It encodes CASSYSRGTETEAFF.

Details on this clone: The identical CDR3 is also encoded by other nucleotide sequences in the sample. The chain combines TRBV27 with TRBJ1-6, with D hard to call. This CDR3 has 12 residues. Trimming stripped 3 bases from V and 7 bases from J, with 4 bases between. In germline, CDR1 is MNHEY, CDR2 SMNVEV (reference sequence). Here the CDR3 reads CASSFRNSPLHF. The CDR3 region has the DNA TGTGCCAGCAGTTTCCGGAATTCACCCCTCCACTTT.

The chain recombines TRBV19 with TRBJ2-5, with TRBD2 matching over 14 bases. Germline-derived CDR1 and CDR2 are LNHDA and SQIVND (reference sequence). The V gene end was trimmed by 3 bases and the J gene end by 4 bases; junction bases not matched to a gene: 4. The CDR3 has 16 residues. The CDR3 protein is CASSIRGLAGVETQYF. In DNA, the CDR3 is TGTGCCAGTAGTATCCGGGGACTAGCGGGAGTAGAGACCCAGTACTTC.

V usage is TRBV7-9 and J usage is TRBJ1-2; the D gene is possibly TRBD1 (6 bases). V was trimmed by 6 bases and J by 2 bases, leaving 16 bases between them. Germline V lookup: CDR1 SEHNR, CDR2 FQNEAQ (reference sequence). This CDR3 is built from 15 residues. As DNA, the CDR3 is TGTGCCAGCAGTTTGTCGGACAGAGACAACTATGGCTACACCTTC. As protein: CASSLSDRDNYGYTF. Together with reference TRBV7-9 and TRBJ1-2, the CDR3 gives the full variable domain: DTGVSQNPRHKITKRGQNVTFRCDPISEHNRLYWYRQTLGQGPEFLTYFQNEAQLEKSRLLSDRFSAERPKGSFSTLEIQRTEQGDSAMYLCASSLSDRDNYGYTFGSGTRLTVV.

The chain recombines TRBV9 with TRBJ2-5, with 7 bases fitting TRBD1. V was pared by 4 bases and J by 4 bases, with 10 bases of the junction left unmatched. Germline V gene lookup returns CDR1 SGDLS and CDR2 YYNGEE. The CDR3 consists of 15 residues. The CDR3 sequence: CASSPQDRRRETQYF. CDR3 DNA sequence: TGTGCCAGCAGCCCACAGGACAGGCGGCGAGAGACCCAGTACTTC.

This clone was recorded a few times. The V call is TRBV6-5, the J call TRBJ2-7; weak D call: TRBD2 (6 bases). This CDR3 is built from 14 residues. Germline V lookup: CDR1 MNHEY, CDR2 SVGAGI. The V gene lost 6 bases and the J gene lost 2 bases, with 14 bases spanning the gap. The CDR3 sequence is CASSLSGGTYEQYF. CDR3 DNA: TGTGCCAGCAGCCTTAGTGGCGGGACCTACGAGCAGTACTTC.

V usage is TRBV29-1 and J usage is TRBJ2-5; 10 bases line up with TRBD1. Germline CDR1 SQVTM, CDR2 ANQGSEA. The V gene end was trimmed by 4 bases and the J gene end by 2 bases; junction bases not matched to a gene: 7. This CDR3 region has 15 residues. The CDR3 coding sequence is TGCAGCGTTGCCGGGACAGGGGTCAATCAAGAGACCCAGTACTTC. Translating gives CSVAGTGVNQETQYF.

The chain couples TRBV7-2 to TRBJ1-1; possible D gene TRBD1, 6 bases. The CDR3 runs to 12 residues. The V gene's germline CDR1 is SGHTA and CDR2 FQGNSA. Trimming took off 4 bases at V and 7 bases at J, with 10 bases between the two ends. The CDR3: CASSYGQREAFF. In DNA form, the CDR3 reads TGTGCCAGCAGCTATGGACAGCGTGAAGCTTTCTTT.

The J gene is TRBJ2-7, the V gene TRBV7-9; 7 bases agree with TRBD1. Looked up from germline, CDR1 is SEHNR and CDR2 is FQNEAQ (reference sequence). This CDR3 spans 14 amino acids. The trim removed 5 bases at V and 7 bases at J, leaving 11 bases unmatched. The CDR3 coding sequence is TGTGCCAGCAGCCTCCGGGACAGCGACACTGAGCAGTACTTC. It yields the protein CASSLRDSDTEQYF.

This clone was recorded only once. The chain employs TRBV13 and TRBJ1-1, with 8 positions matching TRBD1. Germline V gene lookup returns CDR1 PRHDT and CDR2 FYEKMQ (reference sequence). CDR3 length: 13 amino acids. V lost 5 bases and J lost 7; bases outside the gene matches: 6. CDR3 sequence reads: CASSVQGVGEAFF. The CDR3 nucleotides read TGTGCCAGCAGCGTACAGGGGGTGGGTGAAGCTTTCTTT.

This chain links TRBV6-5 with TRBJ2-5; a weak D match, TRBD1 (8 bases). CDR3 size: 14 residues. Germline CDR1 reads MNHEY; CDR2 reads SVGAGI. V was pared by 4 bases and J by 11 bases, with 20 bases between. The CDR3 here is CASSWDRSSGEQYF. As DNA, the CDR3 is TGTGCCAGCAGTTGGGACAGGTCCAGCGGGGAGCAGTACTTC.

This clone was seen a handful of times. The chain carries TRBV6-1 and TRBJ1-1; unclear D gene. The CDR3 is made up of 15 amino acids. Per the germline V gene, CDR1 is MNHNS and CDR2 is SASEGT. V gave up 4 bases and J gave up 6 bases, with 18 bases separating them. The CDR3 is CASSALKGGFAEAFF. The CDR3 region has the DNA TGTGCCAGCAGTGCATTGAAGGGAGGGTTCGCTGAAGCTTTCTTT.

The chain uses TRBV15 and TRBJ2-7, with TRBD2 matching 7 bases. This CDR3 contains 15 residues. Germline CDR1 and CDR2: LNHNV and YYDKDF (reference sequence). J gave up 2 bases and V 0 bases, and 4 bases lay outside the gene matches. The CDR3 sequence: CATSREPSGTYEQYF. The CDR3 DNA sequence: TGTGCCACCAGCAGAGAGCCGAGCGGGACCTACGAGCAGTACTTC.

The V call is TRBV19, the J call TRBJ2-3, with D possibly TRBD1 on 5 matching bases. The CDR3 loop spans 14 amino acids. With 6 bases removed from V and 0 bases from J, the gap between germline ends came to 10 bases. From germline, CDR1 is LNHDA and CDR2 SQIVND (reference sequence). CDR3 bases: TGTGCCAGTAGAGACAGAATTAGCACAGATACGCAGTATTTT. Protein product: CASRDRISTDTQYF.

The sample holds a few counts of this clone. J is TRBJ2-7 and V is TRBV28; TRBD2 is a possible D gene (5 bases). Trimming pared 1 base from V and 0 bases from J, leaving 13 bases between. The CDR3 runs 16 residues. The germline CDR1 and CDR2 sequences are MDHEN and SYDVKM. The CDR3 sequence is CASSLFGFGSSYEQYF. In DNA form, the CDR3 reads TGTGCCAGCAGTTTATTTGGGTTTGGGAGCTCCTACGAGCAGTACTTC.

The chain employs TRBV9 and TRBJ2-6; 7 positions match TRBD2. The V and J ends lost 2 bases and 2 bases, in that order; junction bases with no gene match: 7. CDR1 and CDR2 (germline): SGDLS, YYNGEE. CDR3 length: 17 amino acids. CDR3 region: CASSVSGTTPGANVLTF. DNA of the CDR3: TGTGCCAGCAGCGTGAGCGGGACGACCCCTGGGGCCAACGTCCTGACTTTC.